The entry below describes one TCR beta chain. Germline V gene sequence: CDR1 ENHRY, CDR2 SYGVKD. This CDR3 has 15 residues. Between the trimmed V and J ends, which lost 5 bases and 0 bases, there was a span of 12 bases. This entry belongs to a study of immune evolution from preneoplasia to lung adenocarcinoma. Clones were sequenced by immunoSEQ multiplex PCR, and TCRdb holds only the in-frame ones, with some missing. The sample includes around 7,500 clones, about 80% of them seen just once. Sequencing used FFPE minimally invasive lung adenocarcinoma tissue. The chain joins TRBV10-3 to TRBJ2-3, with a tentative D call TRBD2 (6 bases). The TCR originated in a person aged 65 to 85 with lung adenocarcinoma. The CDR3 DNA is TGTGCCATCAGTCAAACAGCGGGCAGCACAGATACGCAGTATTTT. Amino acids: CAISQTAGSTDTQYF.